This T cell receptor (beta chain) was documented in a study of T-cell reconstitution after alpha-beta-depleted transplantation in children. Broader study findings: Most T-cell counts and diversity one year after the transplant came from T cells that were newly produced. Alpha-beta T cells about two months after transplant reportedly derived from several hundred expanded graft clones.

The CDR3 runs 13 residues. The V and J ends lost 0 bases and 5 bases respectively, with 5 bases between them. The table lists this clonotype with many counts. Antigen specificity is unknown. Researchers prepared the TCRbeta library using unique molecular identifiers, the study reports. TCRdb redid the calling of the PCR reads with MiXCR, one entry per CDR3 protein. The sample lists hundreds of thousands of distinct CDR3 sequences, 10% to 15% occurring once. The origin of this receptor is a male patient aged 10 to 17 who had a stem cell transplant for acute myeloid leukemia, so the T cells may come from the graft donor. The V gene is TRBV23-1, the J gene TRBJ1-5; D is ambiguous. TRBV23-1 is placed among ORFs of uncertain function. This specimen consisted of PBMCs, mostly from graft donor cells, obtained 360 days after TCRalphabeta/CD19-depleted stem cell transplant. The CDR3, as DNA: TGCGCCAGCAGTCAATCGGCGTATCAGCCCCAGCATTTT. It encodes CASSQSAYQPQHF.